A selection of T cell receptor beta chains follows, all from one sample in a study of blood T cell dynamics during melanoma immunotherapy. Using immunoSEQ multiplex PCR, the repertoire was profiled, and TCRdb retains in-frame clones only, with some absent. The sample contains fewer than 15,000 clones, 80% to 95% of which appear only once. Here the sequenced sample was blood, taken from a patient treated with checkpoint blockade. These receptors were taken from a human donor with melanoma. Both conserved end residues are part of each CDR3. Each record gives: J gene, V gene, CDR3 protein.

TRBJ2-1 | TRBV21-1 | CASSNKGLAGDNEQFF
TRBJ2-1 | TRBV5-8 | CASSLLGRSYNEQFF
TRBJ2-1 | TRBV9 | CASSAQPQAGGPDEQFF
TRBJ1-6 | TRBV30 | CASAMTGRGPLHF
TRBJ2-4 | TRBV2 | CASSSQGIAKNIQYF
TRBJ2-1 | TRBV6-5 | CASSSSGGGVYNEQFF
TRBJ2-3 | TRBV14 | CASSQFGQRTDTQYF
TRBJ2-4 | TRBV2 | CASSASPSDVSKNIQYF
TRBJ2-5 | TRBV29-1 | CSVDRETGQQYF
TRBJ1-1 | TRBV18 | CASSSTVSGTEAFF
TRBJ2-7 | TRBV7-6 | CASSSTGAYEQYF
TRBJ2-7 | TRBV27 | CASSMRSVGRGLWEQYF
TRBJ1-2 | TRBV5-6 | CASISLPGRGLNYGYTF
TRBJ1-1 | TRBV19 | CASSAYRDPTEAFF
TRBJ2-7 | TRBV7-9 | CASSLGVGVDEQYF
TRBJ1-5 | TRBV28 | CASSLSAGRRDNQPQHF
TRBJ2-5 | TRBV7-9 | CASGRQETQYF
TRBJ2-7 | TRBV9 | CASSVASPAGGLGNEQYF
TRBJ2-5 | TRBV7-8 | CASSPDRDRETQYF
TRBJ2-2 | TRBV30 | CAWTTGTGGPTGELFF
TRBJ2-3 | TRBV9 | CASSFTAGGADTQYF
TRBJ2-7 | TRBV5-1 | CASSAGGSGIYEQYF
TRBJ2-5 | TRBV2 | CASSEPLPSQGTQYF
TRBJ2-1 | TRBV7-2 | CASSSGPGTSGNNEQFF
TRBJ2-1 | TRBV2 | CASSLQRRVEQFF
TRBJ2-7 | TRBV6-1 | CASSGLGSSYEQYF
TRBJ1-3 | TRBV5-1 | CASSGVGGAALSGNTIYF
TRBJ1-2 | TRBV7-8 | CASSSSAKYSYTF
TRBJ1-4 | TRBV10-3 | CAISESYGEKLFF
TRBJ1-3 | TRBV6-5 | CASSYSGASSGNTIYF
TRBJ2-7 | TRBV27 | CASIGLAGAGSYEQYF
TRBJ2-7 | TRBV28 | CASSLWFSGLGADSYEQYF
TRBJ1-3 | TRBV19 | CASRLGTIGNTIYF
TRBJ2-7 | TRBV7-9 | CASSFEVAGGEQYF
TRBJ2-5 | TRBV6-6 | CASSWAGSEETQYF
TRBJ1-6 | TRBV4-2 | CASSQSGQESSYNSPLHF
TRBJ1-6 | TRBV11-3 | CASSPGSNSPLHF
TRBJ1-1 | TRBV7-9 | CASSFPASGTGRTEAFF
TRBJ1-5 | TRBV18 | CASSPGTGDQPQHF
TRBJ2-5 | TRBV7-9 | CASSLAGGQETQYF
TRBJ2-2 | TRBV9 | CASSPRLGGPSILNTGELFF
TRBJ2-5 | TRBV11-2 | CASSSPGQAADSYF
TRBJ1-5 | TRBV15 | CATSRGYDRGDNQPQHF
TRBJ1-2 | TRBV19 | CASSIAGGTIGGYTF
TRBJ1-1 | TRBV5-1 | CASSFTVSNTEAFF
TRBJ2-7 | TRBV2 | CASRAPGSYEQYF
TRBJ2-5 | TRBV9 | CASSVRGGSQETQYF
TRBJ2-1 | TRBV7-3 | CASSPPGQRHNEQFF
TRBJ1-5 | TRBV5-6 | CASSSPRRNQPQHF
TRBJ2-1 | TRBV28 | CASSLYNEQFF
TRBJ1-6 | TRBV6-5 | CASRETPSYSPLHF
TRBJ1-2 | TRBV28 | CASRPGPYGYTF
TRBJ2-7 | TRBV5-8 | CASSFDYEQYF
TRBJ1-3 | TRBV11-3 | CASSFGTQGGNTIYF
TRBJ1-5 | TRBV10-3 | CAISESGGQPQHF
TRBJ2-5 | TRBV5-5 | CASSFRETQYF
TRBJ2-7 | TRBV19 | CATRTSGSREQYF